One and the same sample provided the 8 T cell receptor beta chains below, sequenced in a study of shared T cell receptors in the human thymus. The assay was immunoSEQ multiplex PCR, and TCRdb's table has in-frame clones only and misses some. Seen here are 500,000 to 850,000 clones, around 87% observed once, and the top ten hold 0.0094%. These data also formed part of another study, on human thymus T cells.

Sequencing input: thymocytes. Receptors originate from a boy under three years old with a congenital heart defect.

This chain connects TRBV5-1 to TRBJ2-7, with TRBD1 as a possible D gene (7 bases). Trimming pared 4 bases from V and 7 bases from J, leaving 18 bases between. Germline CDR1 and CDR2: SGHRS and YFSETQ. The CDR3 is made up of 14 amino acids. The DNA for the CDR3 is TGCGCCAGCAGCCGCGGGACAGATCCACCTGAGCAGTACTTC. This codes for CASSRGTDPPEQYF.

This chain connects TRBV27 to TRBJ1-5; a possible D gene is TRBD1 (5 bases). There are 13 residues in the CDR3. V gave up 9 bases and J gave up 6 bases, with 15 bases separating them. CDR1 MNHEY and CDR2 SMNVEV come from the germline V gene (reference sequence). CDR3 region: CASKKGMGQPQHF. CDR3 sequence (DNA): TGTGCCAGTAAGAAGGGGATGGGTCAGCCCCAGCATTTT.

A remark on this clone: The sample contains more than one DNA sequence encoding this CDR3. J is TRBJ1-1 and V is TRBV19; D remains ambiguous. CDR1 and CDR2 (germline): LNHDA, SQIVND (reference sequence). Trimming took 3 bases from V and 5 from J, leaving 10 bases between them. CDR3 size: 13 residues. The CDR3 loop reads CASSIRVSTEAFF. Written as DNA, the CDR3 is TGTGCCAGTAGTATCCGGGTATCAACTGAAGCTTTCTTT.

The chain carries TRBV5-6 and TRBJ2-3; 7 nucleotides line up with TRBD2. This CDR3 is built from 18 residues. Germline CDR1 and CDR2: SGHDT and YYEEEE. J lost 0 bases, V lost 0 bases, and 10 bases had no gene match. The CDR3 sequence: CASSLGYRSSGSTDTQYF. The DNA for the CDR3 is TGTGCCAGCAGCTTGGGTTATCGGTCTAGCGGTAGCACAGATACGCAGTATTTT.

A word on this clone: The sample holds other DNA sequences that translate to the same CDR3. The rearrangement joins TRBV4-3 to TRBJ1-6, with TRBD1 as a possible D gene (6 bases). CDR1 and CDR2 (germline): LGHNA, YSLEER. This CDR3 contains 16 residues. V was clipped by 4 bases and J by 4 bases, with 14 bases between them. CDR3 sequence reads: CASSPHRTAYNSPLHF. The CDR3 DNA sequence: TGCGCCAGCAGCCCACACAGGACAGCTTATAATTCACCCCTCCACTTT.

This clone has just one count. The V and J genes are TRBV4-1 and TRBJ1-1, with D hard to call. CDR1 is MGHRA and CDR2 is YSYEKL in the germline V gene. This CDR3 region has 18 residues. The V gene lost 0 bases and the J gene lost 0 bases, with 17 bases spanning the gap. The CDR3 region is CASSQDSGGERLNTEAFF. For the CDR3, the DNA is TGCGCCAGCAGCCAAGATTCGGGCGGGGAGAGATTGAACACTGAAGCTTTCTTT.

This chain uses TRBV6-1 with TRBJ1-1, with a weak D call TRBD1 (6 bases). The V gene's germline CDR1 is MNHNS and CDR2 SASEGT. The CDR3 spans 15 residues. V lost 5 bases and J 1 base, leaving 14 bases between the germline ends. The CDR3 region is CASSILGQKNTEAFF. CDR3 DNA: TGTGCCAGCAGTATCCTTGGACAGAAGAACACTGAAGCTTTCTTT.

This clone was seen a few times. CDR3 bases: TGTGCCAGCAGTGATACGAGGGGCAGGGGAAGCTATGGCTACACCTTC. Protein sequence: CASSDTRGRGSYGYTF. The chain has TRBV6-1 and TRBJ1-2; possibly TRBD1 for D (6 bases). Germline CDR1 reads MNHNS; CDR2 reads SASEGT. The ends were cut back, 3 bases at V and 4 bases at J, with 18 bases in the middle. The CDR3 length is 16 residues.